The clone carrying this T cell receptor beta chain was found a few times. Its target is unknown. A second 7 to 11 cycle PCR used barcoded and J-beta primers. One entry per CDR3 protein, called by TCRdb with MiXCR from the 5' RACE reads. The sample lists around 1,800,000 distinct CDR3 sequences, 35% to 50% seen once, with under 30% in the top ten. From germline, CDR1 is ENHRY and CDR2 SYGVKD. The V and J ends lost 10 bases and 4 bases respectively, with 10 bases between them. The CDR3 has 11 amino acids. This record belongs to a study of blood T cells in healthy people across ages. Points from the study as a whole: Changes seen in expanded clonotypes were possibly confounded by donor CMV status left unknown.

Material for sequencing was blood. The genes are TRBV10-3 and TRBJ1-1, with D maybe TRBD1 (6 bases). This receptor was identified in a human donor in good health. CDR3 sequence (DNA): TGTGCCACCCTCAGGGGCACTGAAGCTTTCTTT. The encoded protein is CATLRGTEAFF.